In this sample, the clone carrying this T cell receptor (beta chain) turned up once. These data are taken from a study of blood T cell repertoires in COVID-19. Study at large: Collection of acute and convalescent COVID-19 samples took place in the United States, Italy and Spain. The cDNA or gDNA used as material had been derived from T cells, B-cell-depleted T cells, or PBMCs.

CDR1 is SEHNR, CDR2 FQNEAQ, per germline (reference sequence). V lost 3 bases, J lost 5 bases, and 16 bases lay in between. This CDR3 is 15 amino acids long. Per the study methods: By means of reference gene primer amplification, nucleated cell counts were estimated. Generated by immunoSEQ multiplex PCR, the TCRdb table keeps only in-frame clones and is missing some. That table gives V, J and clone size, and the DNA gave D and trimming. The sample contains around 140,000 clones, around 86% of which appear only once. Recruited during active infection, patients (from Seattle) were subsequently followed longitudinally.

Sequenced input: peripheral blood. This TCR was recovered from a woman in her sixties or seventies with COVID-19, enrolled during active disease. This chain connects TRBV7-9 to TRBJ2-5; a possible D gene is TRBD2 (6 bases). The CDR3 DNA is TGTGCCAGCAGCTTGTTCGGGGGTGAGGGGGAGACCCAGTACTTC. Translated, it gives CASSLFGGEGETQYF.